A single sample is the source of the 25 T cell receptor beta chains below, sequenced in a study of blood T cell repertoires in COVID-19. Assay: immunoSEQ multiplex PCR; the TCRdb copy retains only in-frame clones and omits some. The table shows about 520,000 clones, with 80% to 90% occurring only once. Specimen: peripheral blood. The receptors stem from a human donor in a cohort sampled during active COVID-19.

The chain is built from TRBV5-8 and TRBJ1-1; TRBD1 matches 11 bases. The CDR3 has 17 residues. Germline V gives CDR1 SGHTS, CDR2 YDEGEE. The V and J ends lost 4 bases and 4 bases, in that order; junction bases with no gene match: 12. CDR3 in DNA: TGTGCCAGCAGCCGTGGACAGGGGGCGAGTCTGGGCACTGAAGCTTTCTTT. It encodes CASSRGQGASLGTEAFF.

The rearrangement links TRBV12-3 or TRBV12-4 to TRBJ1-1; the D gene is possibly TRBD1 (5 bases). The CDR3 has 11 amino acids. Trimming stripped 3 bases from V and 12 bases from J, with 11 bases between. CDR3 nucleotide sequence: TGTGCCAGCAGTTTCAGGGCGGGGACTTTCTTT. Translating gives CASSFRAGTFF.

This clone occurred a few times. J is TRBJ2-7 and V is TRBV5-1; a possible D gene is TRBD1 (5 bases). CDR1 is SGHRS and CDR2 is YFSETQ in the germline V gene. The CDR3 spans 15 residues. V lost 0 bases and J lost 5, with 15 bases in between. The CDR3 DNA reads TGCGCCAGCAGCTTGGTAGCAGGGTGGGTGGACGAGCAGTACTTC. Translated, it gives CASSLVAGWVDEQYF.

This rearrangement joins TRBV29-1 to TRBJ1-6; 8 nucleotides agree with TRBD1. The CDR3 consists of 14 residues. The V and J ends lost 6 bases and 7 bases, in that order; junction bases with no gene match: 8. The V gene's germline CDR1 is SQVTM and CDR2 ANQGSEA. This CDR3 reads CSVLLQGDNSPLHF. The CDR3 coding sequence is TGCAGCGTGTTACTACAGGGGGACAATTCACCCCTCCACTTT. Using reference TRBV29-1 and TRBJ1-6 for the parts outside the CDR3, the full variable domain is SAVISQKPSRDICQRGTSLTIQCQVDSQVTMMFWYRQQPGQSLTLIATANQGSEATYESGFVIDKFPISRPNLTFSTLTVSNMSPEDSSIYLCSVLLQGDNSPLHFGNGTRLTVT.

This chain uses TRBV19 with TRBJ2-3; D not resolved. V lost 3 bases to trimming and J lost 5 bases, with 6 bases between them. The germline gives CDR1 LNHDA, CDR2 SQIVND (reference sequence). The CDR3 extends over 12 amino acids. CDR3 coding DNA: TGTGCCAGTAGTATGCGCCGAGATACGCAGTATTTT. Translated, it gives CASSMRRDTQYF. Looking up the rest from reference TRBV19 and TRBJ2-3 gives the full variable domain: DGGITQSPKYLFRKEGQNVTLSCEQNLNHDAMYWYRQDPGQGLRLIYYSQIVNDFQKGDIAEGYSVSREKKESFPLTVTSAQKNPTAFYLCASSMRRDTQYFGPGTRLTVL.

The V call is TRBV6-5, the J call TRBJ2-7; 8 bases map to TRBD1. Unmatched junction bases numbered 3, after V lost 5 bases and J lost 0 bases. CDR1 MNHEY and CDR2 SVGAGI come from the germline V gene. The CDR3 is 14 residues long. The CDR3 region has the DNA TGTGCCAGCAGTCTAGACAGGGGCTCCTACGAGCAGTACTTC. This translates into CASSLDRGSYEQYF.

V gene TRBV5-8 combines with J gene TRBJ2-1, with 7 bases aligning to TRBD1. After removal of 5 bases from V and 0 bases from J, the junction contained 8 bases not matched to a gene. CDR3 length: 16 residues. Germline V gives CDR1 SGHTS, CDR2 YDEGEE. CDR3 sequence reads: CASRTYRGSSYNEQFF. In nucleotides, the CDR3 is TGTGCCAGCAGGACATACAGGGGAAGCTCCTACAATGAGCAGTTCTTC.

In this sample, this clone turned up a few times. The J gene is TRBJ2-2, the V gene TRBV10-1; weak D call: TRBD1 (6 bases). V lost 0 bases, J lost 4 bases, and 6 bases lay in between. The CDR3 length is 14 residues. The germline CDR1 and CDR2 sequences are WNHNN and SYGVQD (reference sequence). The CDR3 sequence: CASSESRGTGELFF. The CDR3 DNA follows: TGCGCCAGCAGTGAGTCCAGGGGCACCGGGGAGCTGTTTTTT.

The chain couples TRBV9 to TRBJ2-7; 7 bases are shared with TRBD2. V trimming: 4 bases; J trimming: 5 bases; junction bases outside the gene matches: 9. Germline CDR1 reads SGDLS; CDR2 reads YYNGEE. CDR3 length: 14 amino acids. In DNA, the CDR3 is TGTGCCAGCAGCCCCAGGGCGGGAGCCAACGAGCAGTACTTC. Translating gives CASSPRAGANEQYF. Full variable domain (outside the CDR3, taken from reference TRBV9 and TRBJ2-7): DSGVTQTPKHLITATGQRVTLRCSPRSGDLSVYWYQQSLDQGLQFLIQYYNGEERAKGNILERFSAQQFPDLHSELNLSSLELGDSALYFCASSPRAGANEQYFGPGTRLTVT.

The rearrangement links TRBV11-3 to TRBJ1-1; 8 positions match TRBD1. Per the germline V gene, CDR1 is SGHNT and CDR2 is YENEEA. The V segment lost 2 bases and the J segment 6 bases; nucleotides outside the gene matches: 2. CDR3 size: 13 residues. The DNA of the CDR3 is TGTGCCAGCAGCTTAAAGACAGGGGCTGAAGCTTTCTTT. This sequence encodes CASSLKTGAEAFF.

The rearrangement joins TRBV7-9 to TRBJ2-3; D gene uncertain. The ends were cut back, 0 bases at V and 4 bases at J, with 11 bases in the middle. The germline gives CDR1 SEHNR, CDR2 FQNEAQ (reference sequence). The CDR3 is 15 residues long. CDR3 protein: CASSLASGSSDTQYF. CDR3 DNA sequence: TGTGCCAGCAGCTTAGCGAGTGGTAGCTCAGATACGCAGTATTTT.

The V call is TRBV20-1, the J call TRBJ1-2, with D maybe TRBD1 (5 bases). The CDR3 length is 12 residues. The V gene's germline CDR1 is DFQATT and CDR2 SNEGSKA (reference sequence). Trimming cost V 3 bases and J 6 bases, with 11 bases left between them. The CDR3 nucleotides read TGCAGTGCTAGTCCCGGGGGGGATGGCTACACCTTC. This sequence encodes CSASPGGDGYTF.

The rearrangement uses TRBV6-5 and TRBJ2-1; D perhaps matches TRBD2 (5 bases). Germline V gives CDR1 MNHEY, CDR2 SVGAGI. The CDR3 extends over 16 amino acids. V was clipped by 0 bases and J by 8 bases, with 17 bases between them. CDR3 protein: CASSYSWSTIGHEQFF. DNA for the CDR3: TGTGCCAGCAGTTACTCGTGGTCGACTATTGGCCATGAGCAGTTCTTC.

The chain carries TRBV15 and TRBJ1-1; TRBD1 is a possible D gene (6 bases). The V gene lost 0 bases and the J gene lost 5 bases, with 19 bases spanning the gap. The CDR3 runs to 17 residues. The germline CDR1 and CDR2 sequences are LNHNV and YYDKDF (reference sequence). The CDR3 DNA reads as TGTGCCACCAGCAGAGATCCAGGGGTTCCCGAAGGGACTGAAGCTTTCTTT. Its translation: CATSRDPGVPEGTEAFF.

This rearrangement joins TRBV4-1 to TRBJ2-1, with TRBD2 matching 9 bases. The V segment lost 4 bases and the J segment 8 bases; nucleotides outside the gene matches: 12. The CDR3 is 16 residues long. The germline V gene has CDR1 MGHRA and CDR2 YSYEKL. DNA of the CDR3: TGCGCCAGCAGCCTCTTAGCGGGAGTAGTAATATATGAGCAGTTCTTC. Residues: CASSLLAGVVIYEQFF.

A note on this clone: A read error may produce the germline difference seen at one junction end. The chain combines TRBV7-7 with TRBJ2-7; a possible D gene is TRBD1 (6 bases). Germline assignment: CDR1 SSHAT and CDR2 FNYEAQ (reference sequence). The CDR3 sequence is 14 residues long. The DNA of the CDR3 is TGTGCTAGCAGCTTAGCAGGGGATTCCTACGAGCAGTACTTC. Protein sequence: CASSLAGDSYEQYF.

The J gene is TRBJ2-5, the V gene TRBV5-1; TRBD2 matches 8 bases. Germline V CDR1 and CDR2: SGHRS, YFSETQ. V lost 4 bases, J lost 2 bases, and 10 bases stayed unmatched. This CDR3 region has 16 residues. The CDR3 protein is CASSRVIAGLQETQYF. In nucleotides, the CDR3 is TGCGCCAGCAGCCGGGTGATAGCGGGATTGCAAGAGACCCAGTACTTC.

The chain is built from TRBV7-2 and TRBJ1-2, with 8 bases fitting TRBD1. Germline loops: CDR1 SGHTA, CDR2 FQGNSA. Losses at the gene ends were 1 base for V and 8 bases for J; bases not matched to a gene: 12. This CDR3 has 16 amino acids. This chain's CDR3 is CASSLDRDRLLIGYTF. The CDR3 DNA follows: TGTGCCAGCAGCTTAGACCGGGACAGGCTTCTTATCGGCTACACCTTC.

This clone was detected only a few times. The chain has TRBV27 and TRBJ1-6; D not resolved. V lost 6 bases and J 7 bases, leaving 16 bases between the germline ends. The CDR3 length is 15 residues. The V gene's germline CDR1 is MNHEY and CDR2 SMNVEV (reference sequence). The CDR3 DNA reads TGTGCCAGCAGGCGAGGGCCTAATGGAAATTCACCCCTCCACTTT. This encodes CASRRGPNGNSPLHF.

This CDR3 reads CASSQDGQPNEGKLFF. The CDR3 coding sequence is TGCGCCAGCAGCCAAGACGGCCAGCCTAATGAGGGAAAACTGTTTTTT. This chain links TRBV4-3 with TRBJ1-4; D is ambiguous. There are 16 residues in the CDR3. Trimming stripped 0 bases from V and 10 bases from J, with 18 bases between. From germline, CDR1 is LGHNA and CDR2 YSLEER.

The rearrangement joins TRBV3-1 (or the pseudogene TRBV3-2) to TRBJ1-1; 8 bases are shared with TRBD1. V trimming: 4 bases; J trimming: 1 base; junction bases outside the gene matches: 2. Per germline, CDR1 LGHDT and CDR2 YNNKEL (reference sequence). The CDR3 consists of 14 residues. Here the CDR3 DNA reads TGTGCCAGCAGCCTCCAGGGGGCGAACACTGAAGCTTTCTTT. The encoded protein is CASSLQGANTEAFF.

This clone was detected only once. The CDR3 DNA sequence: TGCGCCAGCATGGGTGGCCCCGGACAAGATACGCAGTATTTT. Translating it yields CASMGGPGQDTQYF. This chain links TRBV5-1 with TRBJ2-3; the D gene is possibly TRBD1 (5 bases). Germline V gives CDR1 SGHRS, CDR2 YFSETQ. The CDR3 has 14 residues. V was clipped by 6 bases and J by 5 bases, with 16 bases between them.

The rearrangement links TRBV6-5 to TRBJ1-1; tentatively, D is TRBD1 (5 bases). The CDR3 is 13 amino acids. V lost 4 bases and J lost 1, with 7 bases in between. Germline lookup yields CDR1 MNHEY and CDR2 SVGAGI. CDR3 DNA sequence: TGTGCCAGCAGTTCCAGGGAGAACACTGAAGCTTTCTTT. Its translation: CASSSRENTEAFF.

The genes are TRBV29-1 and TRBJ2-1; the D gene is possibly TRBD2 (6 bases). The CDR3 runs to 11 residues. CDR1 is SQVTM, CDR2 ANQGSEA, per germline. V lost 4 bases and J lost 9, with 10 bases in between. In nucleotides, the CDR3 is TGCAGCGTTGGTGGGAGGATTGAGCAGTTCTTC. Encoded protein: CSVGGRIEQFF.

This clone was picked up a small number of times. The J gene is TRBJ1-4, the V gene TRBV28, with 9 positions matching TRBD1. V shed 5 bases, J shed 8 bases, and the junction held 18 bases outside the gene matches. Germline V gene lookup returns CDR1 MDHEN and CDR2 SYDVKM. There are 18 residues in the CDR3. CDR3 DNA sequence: TGTGCCAGCAGTCTCCCCCAAAACAGGGGGCCCCTTGGGGAAAAACTGTTTTTT. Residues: CASSLPQNRGPLGEKLFF.